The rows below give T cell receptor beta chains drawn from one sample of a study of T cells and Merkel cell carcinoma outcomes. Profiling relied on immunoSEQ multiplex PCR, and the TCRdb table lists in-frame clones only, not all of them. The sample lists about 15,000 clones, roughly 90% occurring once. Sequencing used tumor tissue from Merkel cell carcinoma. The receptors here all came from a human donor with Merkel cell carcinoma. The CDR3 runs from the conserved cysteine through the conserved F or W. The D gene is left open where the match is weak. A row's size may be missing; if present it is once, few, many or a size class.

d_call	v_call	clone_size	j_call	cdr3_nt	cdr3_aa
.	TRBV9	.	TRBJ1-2	TGTGCCAGCAGCGTAGGTATGGGTAGGGACTATGGCTACACCTTC	CASSVGMGRDYGYTF
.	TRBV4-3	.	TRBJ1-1	TGCGCCAGCAGCCAAAAAAGAGGGTGGGCTTTCTTT	CASSQKRGWAFF
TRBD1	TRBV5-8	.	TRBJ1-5	TGTGCCAGCAGCCCCGGGACAGGGGCCGACTATAGCAATCAGCCCCAGCATTTT	CASSPGTGADYSNQPQHF
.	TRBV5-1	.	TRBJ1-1	TGCGCCAGCAGCTCCTTCCTCATGAACACTGAAGCTTTCTTT	CASSSFLMNTEAFF
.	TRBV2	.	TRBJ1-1	TGTGCCAGCAGTGAAGCGCTTCGTAGGCTTTCTGAAGCTTTCTTT	CASSEALRRLSEAFF
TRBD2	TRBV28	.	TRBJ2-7	TGTGCCAGCAGTTTTGGGGGGGGTCTCGAGCAGTACTTC	CASSFGGGLEQYF
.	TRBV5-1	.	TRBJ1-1	TGCGCCAGCAGCTTGGGAATCGGACGGGTGAACACTGAAGCTTTCTTT	CASSLGIGRVNTEAFF
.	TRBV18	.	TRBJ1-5	TGTGCCAGCTCACCATCGGCAGGACCTCTTCCCCAGCATTTT	CASSPSAGPLPQHF
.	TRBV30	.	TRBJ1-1	TGTGCCTGGAGTAGAAGATCGACTGAAGCTTTCTTT	CAWSRRSTEAFF
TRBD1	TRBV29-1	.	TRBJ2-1	TGCAGCGTAGAGACAGGGTACAATGAGCAGTTCTTC	CSVETGYNEQFF
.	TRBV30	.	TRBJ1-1	TGTGCCTGGAGTTTGGACAGTCGAACTGAAGCTTTCTTT	CAWSLDSRTEAFF
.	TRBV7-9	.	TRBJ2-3	TGTGCCAGCAGCTCCTCTCCAGCTAAGGTTAGATTGGGCACAGATACGCAGTATTTT	CASSSSPAKVRLGTDTQYF
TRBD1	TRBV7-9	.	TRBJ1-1	TGTGCCAGCAGCTTAAGTCAGGGGGACAACACTGAAGCTTTCTTT	CASSLSQGDNTEAFF
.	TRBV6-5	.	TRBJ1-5	TGTGCCAGCAGTTACTCTCAGGACAGTTATCAGCCCCAGCATTTT	CASSYSQDSYQPQHF
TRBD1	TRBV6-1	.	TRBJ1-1	TGTGCCAGCAGTGAGCAGGGGGACGCTGAAGCTTTCTTT	CASSEQGDAEAFF
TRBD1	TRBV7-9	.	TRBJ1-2	TGTGCCAGCAGCTTCGTTGGACAGGGAGGAGGTGGCTACACCTTC	CASSFVGQGGGGYTF
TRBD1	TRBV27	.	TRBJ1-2	TGTGCCAGCAGATTAACAGGGGGCTATGGCTACACCTTC	CASRLTGGYGYTF
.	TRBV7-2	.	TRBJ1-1	TGTGCCAGCAGCTTATATGGGACTAACACTGAAGCTTTCTTT	CASSLYGTNTEAFF
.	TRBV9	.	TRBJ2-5	TGTGCCAGCAGCCATATCGGTGGAATTTGGGAGACCCAGTACTTC	CASSHIGGIWETQYF
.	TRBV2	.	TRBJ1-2	TGTGCCAACAGTCTTTTCGACTATGGCTACACCTTC	CANSLFDYGYTF
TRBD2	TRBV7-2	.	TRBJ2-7	TGTGCCAGCAGCTCCGGACTAGCGGGAGCAATGGTATACAAGCAGTACTTC	CASSSGLAGAMVYKQYF
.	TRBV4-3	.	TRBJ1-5	TGCGCCAGCAGCCAAGATCGACATCAGCCCCAGCATTTT	CASSQDRHQPQHF
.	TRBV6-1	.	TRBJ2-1	TGTGCCAGCAGCCAGATGGGAGAGGGGTACAATGAGCAGTTCTTC	CASSQMGEGYNEQFF
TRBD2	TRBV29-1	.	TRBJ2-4	TGCAGCGTGGGGACGGCTAGCGGAGGCAGGCAGGGTATTCAGTACTTC	CSVGTASGGRQGIQYF
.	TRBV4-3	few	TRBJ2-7	TGCGCCAGCAGCCAAGATCACCAGGGGTTTAACGAGCAGTACTTC	CASSQDHQGFNEQYF
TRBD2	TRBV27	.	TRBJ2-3	TGTGCCAGCAGTTTACCTCCTTCGGGGGGGCGCTTGAACACAGATACGCAGTATTTT	CASSLPPSGGRLNTDTQYF
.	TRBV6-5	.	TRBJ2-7	TGTGCCAGCAGTTACTCACGGCAGTGGTACTTC	CASSYSRQWYF
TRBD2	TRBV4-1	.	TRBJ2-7	TGCGCCAGCAGCCGGGGACTAGCGGCCTACGAGCAGTACTTC	CASSRGLAAYEQYF
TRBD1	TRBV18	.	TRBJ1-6	TGTGCCAGCTCGCCCGACAGGGTTCGACTTTATAATTCACCCCTCCACTTT	CASSPDRVRLYNSPLHF
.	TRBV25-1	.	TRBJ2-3	TGTGCCAGCAGAGACACAGGGCCTCGCACAGATACGCAGTATTTT	CASRDTGPRTDTQYF
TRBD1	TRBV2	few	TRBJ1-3	TGTGCCAGCAGAAACACAGGGGGAAGTGGAAACACCATATATTTT	CASRNTGGSGNTIYF
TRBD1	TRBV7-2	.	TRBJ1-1	TGTGCCAGCAGCTTGACAGGGGCCCAGCCTGAAGCTTTCTTT	CASSLTGAQPEAFF
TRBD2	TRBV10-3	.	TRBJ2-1	TGTGCCATCAGTGCCCCCGACACGGGACTAGCAGGTGAGCAGTTCTTC	CAISAPDTGLAGEQFF
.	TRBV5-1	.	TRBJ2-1	TGCGCCAGCAGCTTGGCCGGCAAGTTGATCTACAATGAGCAGTTCTTC	CASSLAGKLIYNEQFF
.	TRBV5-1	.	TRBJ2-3	TGCGCCAGCAGCTTGGACACGGGCGCAGATACGCAGTATTTT	CASSLDTGADTQYF
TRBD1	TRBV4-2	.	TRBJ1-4	TGTGCCAGCAGCCAGACAGGGGGAGCTCCTGAAAAACTGTTTTTT	CASSQTGGAPEKLFF
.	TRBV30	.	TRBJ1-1	TGTGCCTGGAGTATAGGGTTTGAAGCTTTCTTT	CAWSIGFEAFF
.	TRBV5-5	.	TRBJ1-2	TGTGTCAGCAGCCTGCGGGGCTTCTATGGCTACACCTTC	CVSSLRGFYGYTF
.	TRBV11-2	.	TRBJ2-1	TGTGCCAGCAGCTTGGGGGAATCCTCCTACAATGAGCAGTTCTTC	CASSLGESSYNEQFF
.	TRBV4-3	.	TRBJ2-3	TGCGCCAGCAGCCAAGATAGGCAACATCCTACGCAGTATTTT	CASSQDRQHPTQYF
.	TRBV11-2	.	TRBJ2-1	TGTGCCAGCAGCTTAGACAGTTTCAATGAGCAGTTCTTC	CASSLDSFNEQFF
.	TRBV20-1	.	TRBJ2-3	TGCAGCGCCGGGAGCACAGATACGCAGTATTTT	CSAGSTDTQYF
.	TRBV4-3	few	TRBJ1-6	TGCGCCAGCAGCCAAGATAGGGCAGGGGTCGGATCACCCCTCCACTTT	CASSQDRAGVGSPLHF
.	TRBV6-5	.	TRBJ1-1	TGTGCCAGCAGTTACTCTGAGGGCACTGAAGCTTTCTTT	CASSYSEGTEAFF